What follows describes a single T cell receptor (beta chain). Antigen specificity is unknown. TCRdb's table, derived via immunoSEQ multiplex PCR, lists solely in-frame clones and lacks some. The sample carries about 300,000 clones, roughly two thirds recorded once. The data originate from a study of cytotoxic CD8 clonotypes in ibrutinib-treated CLL. Study-level background: Around 25 partial and 2 complete responses; at median approximately 68 months, approximately 14 remitted, roughly 12 progressed.

V shed 3 bases and J 5 bases; nucleotides not matched to a gene: 4. CDR1 SGHRS and CDR2 YFSETQ come from the germline V gene. The length of the CDR3 is 15 residues. Study-wide results and caveats: Clonality grew at ibrutinib response; at progression, it decreased back toward baseline. With treatment, public clonotypes, which were uncommon, either contracted or remained stable. A difference in sampling times existed between sustained-remission and progressing patients.

This TCR was sampled from a human donor with chronic lymphocytic leukemia. The rearrangement links TRBV5-1 to TRBJ2-5; 13 nucleotides align to TRBD2. The source was PBMCs, collected after 36 months of ibrutinib treatment. The CDR3 loop is CASSWTSGGFETQYF. CDR3 DNA sequence: TGCGCCAGCAGCTGGACTAGCGGGGGTTTTGAGACCCAGTACTTC. Full variable domain (missing parts from reference TRBV5-1 and TRBJ2-5): KAGVTQTPRYLIKTRGQQVTLSCSPISGHRSVSWYQQTPGQGLQFLFEYFSETQRNKGNFPGRFSGRQFSNSRSEMNVSTLELGDSALYLCASSWTSGGFETQYFGPGTRLLVL.